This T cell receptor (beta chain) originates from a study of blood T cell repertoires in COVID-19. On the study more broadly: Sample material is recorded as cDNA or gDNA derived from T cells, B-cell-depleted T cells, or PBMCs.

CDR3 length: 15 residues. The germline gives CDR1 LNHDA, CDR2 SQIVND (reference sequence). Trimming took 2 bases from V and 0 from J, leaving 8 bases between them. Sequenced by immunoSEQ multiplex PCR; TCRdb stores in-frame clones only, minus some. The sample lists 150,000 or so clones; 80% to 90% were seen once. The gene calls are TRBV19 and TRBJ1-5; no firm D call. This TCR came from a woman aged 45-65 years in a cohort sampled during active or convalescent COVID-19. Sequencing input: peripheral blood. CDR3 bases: TGTGCCAGTAGTATATCCCCAGGTAGCAATCAGCCCCAGCATTTT. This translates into CASSISPGSNQPQHF. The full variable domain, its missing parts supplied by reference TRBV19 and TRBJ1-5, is DGGITQSPKYLFRKEGQNVTLSCEQNLNHDAMYWYRQDPGQGLRLIYYSQIVNDFQKGDIAEGYSVSREKKESFPLTVTSAQKNPTAFYLCASSISPGSNQPQHFGDGTRLSIL.